One sample yielded the 22 T cell receptor beta chains listed below, sequenced in a study of cytomegalovirus exposure and HLA in healthy donors. Vbeta (60) and Jbeta (13) primers were used in the PCR. Method: immunoSEQ multiplex PCR; TCRdb's copy keeps in-frame clones and lacks some. There are over 60,000 clones in the sample; 75% occur only once, and 9.5% to 15% lies in the top ten. The sequencing sample was made of PBMCs. These receptors were collected from a man between 65 and 85 years old in good health and CMV-seronegative.

This chain uses TRBV11-2 with TRBJ2-7; D ambiguous. The CDR3 consists of 13 residues. Germline lookup yields CDR1 SGHAT and CDR2 FQNNGV. Trimming cost V 3 bases and J 2 bases, with 8 bases left between them. The CDR3 region is CASSFGSTYEQYF. CDR3 sequence (DNA): TGTGCCAGCAGCTTCGGTTCTACCTACGAGCAGTACTTC. Supplemented by reference TRBV11-2 and TRBJ2-7, the full variable domain reads EAGVAQSPRYKIIEKRQSVAFWCNPISGHATLYWYQQILGQGPKLLIQFQNNGVVDDSQLPKDRFSAERLKGVDSTLKIQPAKLEDSAVYLCASSFGSTYEQYFGPGTRLTVT.

The rearrangement uses TRBV7-9 and TRBJ2-7; 10 bases are shared with TRBD1. Germline CDR1 and CDR2: SEHNR and FQNEAQ (reference sequence). The CDR3 has 14 amino acids. Trimming at V came to 1 base and at J to 7 bases, leaving 4 bases not matched to a gene. Here the CDR3 DNA reads TGTGCCAGCAGCTTAGGACAGGGGGCTTGTGAGCAGTACTTC. It translates to CASSLGQGACEQYF.

In nucleotides, the CDR3 is TGTGCCAGCAGTCCGCGACAGCTTATCTATGGCTACACCTTC. This sequence encodes CASSPRQLIYGYTF. The V and J genes are TRBV6-6 and TRBJ1-2; TRBD1 might be the D (5 bases). The CDR3 sequence is 14 residues long. V was trimmed by 5 bases and J by 4 bases, leaving 14 bases between them. Germline loops: CDR1 MNHNY, CDR2 SVGAGI (reference sequence).

The V call is TRBV7-9, the J call TRBJ1-2, with 8 bases fitting TRBD1. Germline V CDR1 and CDR2: SEHNR, FQNEAQ (reference sequence). The ends lost 1 base at V and 7 bases at J; junction bases unmatched: 5. The CDR3 is made up of 14 amino acids. The CDR3 is CASSLGSGGPGYTF. The CDR3 DNA is TGTGCCAGCAGCTTAGGATCAGGGGGCCCTGGCTACACCTTC.

This clone was seen once. The chain is built from TRBV7-8 and TRBJ1-5; maybe TRBD1 (6 bases). V was trimmed by 1 base and J by 5 bases, leaving 12 bases between them. Looked up from germline, CDR1 is SGHVS and CDR2 is FQNEAQ. This CDR3 comprises 15 residues. CDR3 residues: CASSLGHPGDQPQHF. CDR3 sequence (DNA): TGTGCCAGCAGCTTAGGGCACCCAGGGGATCAGCCCCAGCATTTT.

The chain carries TRBV5-1 and TRBJ2-1, with D tentatively TRBD2 (6 bases). CDR3 length: 16 amino acids. V shed 4 bases and J shed 0 bases, with 14 bases lying between them. Germline V gene sequence: CDR1 SGHRS, CDR2 YFSETQ. The CDR3 region has the DNA TGCGCCAGCAGCCGAATCGGGGGTAGCTCCTACAATGAGCAGTTCTTC. Translation: CASSRIGGSSYNEQFF.

The chain carries TRBV5-1 and TRBJ2-5, with 10 bases that match TRBD1. The CDR3 loop spans 16 amino acids. Germline CDR1 reads SGHRS; CDR2 reads YFSETQ. V lost 2 bases, J lost 5 bases, and 9 bases stayed unmatched. The CDR3 here is CASSLVGTGARETQYF. The CDR3, as DNA: TGCGCCAGCAGCTTAGTAGGGACAGGGGCCCGGGAGACCCAGTACTTC.

This clone has a handful of counts. V is TRBV2 and J is TRBJ2-1; the match to TRBD2 covers 7 bases. Germline V gives CDR1 SNHLY, CDR2 FYNNEI. J lost 15 bases, V lost 4 bases, and 9 bases had no gene match. This CDR3 has 12 residues. The DNA of the CDR3 is TGTGCCAGCAGTGTACTGCGGGGGTTGGTGTTCTTC. It codes for CASSVLRGLVFF.

This chain connects TRBV5-1 to TRBJ2-1; the D gene is possibly TRBD1 (5 bases). Looked up from germline, CDR1 is SGHRS and CDR2 is YFSETQ. The CDR3 is made up of 12 amino acids. The ends were cut back, 2 bases at V and 10 bases at J, with 10 bases in the middle. Here the CDR3 DNA reads TGCGCCAGCAGCTTTCAGGGATACGAGCAGTTCTTC. Protein product: CASSFQGYEQFF.

The table lists this clone with a few counts. The J gene is TRBJ2-5, the V gene TRBV10-1; the D gene is possibly TRBD1 (6 bases). CDR1 and CDR2 (germline): WNHNN, SYGVQD (reference sequence). The CDR3 covers 14 residues. Deletions cut 2 bases from V and 5 bases from J, with 12 bases between. The CDR3 sequence is CASSEGGHRETQYF. The CDR3 nucleotides are TGCGCCAGCAGTGAGGGGGGACATCGGGAGACCCAGTACTTC.

The V gene is TRBV9, the J gene TRBJ1-4, with 7 bases fitting TRBD1. The CDR3 is made up of 19 amino acids. CDR1 is SGDLS, CDR2 YYNGEE, per germline. V dropped 0 bases and J dropped 0; count of bases not matched to a gene: 11. DNA for the CDR3: TGTGCCAGCAGCGTAGCAGGAGGGACAGCTTCTGCAACTAATGAAAAACTGTTTTTT. It is translated as CASSVAGGTASATNEKLFF.

The gene calls are TRBV30 and TRBJ1-1; 7 bases are shared with TRBD1. The germline CDR1 and CDR2 sequences are GTSNPN and SVGIG (reference sequence). Trimming at V came to 8 bases and at J to 5 bases, leaving 11 bases not matched to a gene. The CDR3 is 13 residues long. CDR3 DNA: TGTGCCAGAAAGGGGGCGCTGGGAACTGAAGCTTTCTTT. Protein sequence: CARKGALGTEAFF.

This clone was recorded only once. This chain connects TRBV2 to TRBJ1-2; unclear D gene. The CDR3 is 12 amino acids. Germline V CDR1 and CDR2: SNHLY, FYNNEI. With 3 bases removed from V and 4 bases from J, the gap between germline ends came to 6 bases. This chain's CDR3 is CASSDSRYGYTF. CDR3 nucleotides: TGTGCCAGCAGTGATTCGCGCTATGGCTACACCTTC.

This chain links TRBV10-2 with TRBJ1-5, with TRBD1 as a possible D gene (5 bases). This CDR3 has 13 residues. V lost 4 bases and J lost 3, with 7 bases in between. From germline, CDR1 is WSHSY and CDR2 SAAADI. The CDR3 protein is CASSGQYNQPQHF. CDR3 nucleotides: TGCGCCAGCAGTGGACAGTACAATCAGCCCCAGCATTTT.

This chain connects TRBV30 to TRBJ2-5, with TRBD1 identical over 8 bases. This CDR3 contains 13 residues. Per germline, CDR1 GTSNPN and CDR2 SVGIG (reference sequence). V shed 4 bases, J shed 2 bases, and the junction held 3 bases outside the gene matches. CDR3 nucleotide sequence: TGTGCCTGGACCCGACAGGGGCAAGAGACCCAGTACTTC. This gives the protein CAWTRQGQETQYF.

The chain uses TRBV19 and TRBJ2-6; TRBD1 matches 7 bases. In germline, CDR1 is LNHDA, CDR2 SQIVND (reference sequence). V was pared by 5 bases and J by 0 bases, with 7 bases of the junction left unmatched. CDR3 length: 17 residues. Here the CDR3 DNA reads TGTGCCAGTAGTCCGAGACAGGGCAACTCTGGGGCCAACGTCCTGACTTTC. The encoded protein is CASSPRQGNSGANVLTF.

The chain links TRBV7-2 to TRBJ2-1; 8 bases fit TRBD2. Germline V gene data show CDR1 as SGHTA and CDR2 as FQGNSA. CDR3 length: 14 amino acids. The trim removed 6 bases at V and 5 bases at J, leaving 6 bases unmatched. CDR3 nucleotides: TGTGCCAGCAGAGTCGGGGGGGCCCACAATGAGCAGTTCTTC. This translates into CASRVGGAHNEQFF.

This clone occurred a few times. The chain uses TRBV19 and TRBJ1-2; 8 nucleotides align to TRBD1. V lost 7 bases, J lost 4 bases, and 11 bases stayed unmatched. Germline V gene data show CDR1 as LNHDA and CDR2 as SQIVND (reference sequence). The CDR3 is 15 residues long. For the CDR3, the DNA is TGTGCCAGTACCTCTCCGGACAGGGACATCTATGGCTACACCTTC. Residues: CASTSPDRDIYGYTF.

This sequence joins TRBV7-2 and TRBJ2-5, with a tentative D call TRBD2 (5 bases). The V gene's germline CDR1 is SGHTA and CDR2 FQGNSA. The CDR3 runs to 13 residues. Trimming shortened V by 5 bases and J by 4 bases, and 11 bases separated the two germline ends. The CDR3 coding sequence is TGTGCCAGCAGCCTCGGTGAGGGAGAGACCCAGTACTTC. This gives the protein CASSLGEGETQYF. The entire variable domain, with the rest obtained from reference TRBV7-2 and TRBJ2-5, is as follows: GAGVSQSPSNKVTEKGKDVELRCDPISGHTALYWYRQSLGQGLEFLIYFQGNSAPDKSGLPSDRFSAERTGGSVSTLTIQRTQQEDSAVYLCASSLGEGETQYFGPGTRLLVL.

The chain couples TRBV6-1 to TRBJ2-5, with TRBD2 matching over 7 bases. The DNA end is more similar to TRBJ2-7, so the J call may be wrong. This CDR3 has 18 amino acids. Germline CDR1 reads MNHNS; CDR2 reads SASEGT. The chain's CDR3 is CASSASNNWWGGYYEQYF. CDR3 nucleotides: TGTGCCAGCAGTGCCTCGAATAACTGGTGGGGGGGTTACTACGAGCAGTACTTC.

V usage is TRBV11-2 and J usage is TRBJ2-5, with no clear D. Gene TRBJ2-7 matches the end of the DNA better, so the J call may be wrong. Per germline, CDR1 SGHAT and CDR2 FQNNGV. This CDR3 region has 12 residues. CDR3 bases: TGTGCCAGCAGCTCCAACTCCTACGAGCAGTACTTC. It yields the protein CASSSNSYEQYF.

V is TRBV11-2 and J is TRBJ2-3; maybe TRBD1 (5 bases). The germline CDR1 and CDR2 sequences are SGHAT and FQNNGV. This CDR3 has 18 amino acids. Trimming removed 5 bases at V and 0 bases at J, with 21 bases between. The CDR3 here is CASSPALYRSSSTDTQYF. The CDR3, as DNA: TGTGCCAGCAGCCCAGCCCTCTACAGGAGCTCTAGCACAGATACGCAGTATTTT.